This T cell receptor beta chain stems from a study of beta chain features in type 1 diabetes. Study-wide points: Although PCR might favor shorter templates, it would do so equally in patients and controls. Type 1 diabetes patients showed fewer insertions and more deletions at VDJ junctions.

Sorting that relied on CD45RO/CCR7/CD25/CD127/CD95/CD27 yielded CD4+ naive, central memory, regulatory and stem cell-like memory cells. Germline loops: CDR1 MGHRA, CDR2 YSYEKL. Between the trimmed V and J ends, which lost 3 bases and 2 bases, there was a span of 14 bases. The CDR3 runs to 15 residues. This clone appeared many times. Its antigen is undetermined. Reverse transcribing all isolated RNA meant expressed TCRB transcripts were sequenced. The data were produced by immunoSEQ multiplex PCR, yet TCRdb's version contains in-frame clones alone and is incomplete. The sample includes 330,000 or so clones, around 15% of them seen just once.

What was sequenced was central memory CD4+ T cells from blood. This chain joins TRBV4-1 and TRBJ2-7, with D tentatively TRBD2 (6 bases). This TCR derives from a man aged 30-40 years in good health. The CDR3 DNA follows: TGCGCCAGCAGCCAGGGAGGAGGGGCGACCTACGAGCAGTACTTC. Residues: CASSQGGGATYEQYF.